These 20 T cell receptor beta chains share one sample of origin, sequenced in a study of T cell changes during pregnancy in multiple sclerosis (dated by TCRdb to between 2018 and 2021). Libraries were constructed by the immunoSEQ multiplex PCR assay. Here the immuneACCESS table is served through TCRdb, limited to in-frame sequences with V and J called. Missing clones are a known gap in these copies; in checked studies unresolved V genes cover under half, and the rest lacks a known reason. The sample yields approximately 88,000 clones; approximately 92% were counted once. The ten top clones hold approximately 4.5% of the sample. This material consisted of peripheral blood, taken in the first trimester of pregnancy. Receptor source: a female donor with multiple sclerosis, enrolled in a pregnancy study.

CDR3 sequence: CASRLPTGGSTEAFF. CDR3 nucleotides: TGTGCCAGCAGACTACCGACAGGGGGTAGCACTGAAGCTTTCTTT. The chain has TRBV28 and TRBJ1-1; 9 bases are shared with TRBD1. V lost 6 bases, J lost 4 bases, and 9 bases stayed unmatched. Germline V gives CDR1 MDHEN, CDR2 SYDVKM. The CDR3 consists of 15 residues.

This sequence joins TRBV19 and TRBJ2-2; 9 nucleotides agree with TRBD1. This CDR3 region has 16 residues. Germline V gene lookup returns CDR1 LNHDA and CDR2 SQIVND (reference sequence). Germline trimming cut 5 bases from V and 0 bases from J; bases unmatched to any gene: 4. CDR3 loop: CASSSGQGANTGELFF. The DNA for the CDR3 is TGTGCCAGTAGTTCGGGACAGGGCGCGAACACCGGGGAGCTGTTTTTT.

The gene calls are TRBV7-9 and TRBJ2-5, with 7 bases matching TRBD2. Germline V gene sequence: CDR1 SEHNR, CDR2 FQNEAQ (reference sequence). The CDR3 length is 15 residues. V shed 6 bases, J shed 5 bases, and the junction held 12 bases outside the gene matches. CDR3 sequence: CASRTTETSWETQYF. CDR3 DNA: TGTGCCAGCAGAACCACAGAGACTAGCTGGGAGACCCAGTACTTC.

This clone was observed a few times. The chain employs TRBV7-9 and TRBJ1-2; 7 bases match TRBD1. Losses at the gene ends were 2 bases for V and 7 bases for J; bases not matched to a gene: 10. Germline-derived CDR1 and CDR2 are SEHNR and FQNEAQ (reference sequence). The CDR3 totals 15 residues. The CDR3 nucleotides read TGTGCCAGCAGCTTAAAGGGCCCCAGGGGGACTGGCTACACCTTC. Its translation: CASSLKGPRGTGYTF.

With regard to this clone: One end of the junction does not line up with germline, which may come from a read error. This chain links TRBV18 with TRBJ1-5; 12 nucleotides match TRBD1. The CDR3 loop spans 17 amino acids. Germline V CDR1 and CDR2: KGHSH, LQKENI. The CDR3 loop is CASSQAGTGGVNRPQHF. Here the CDR3 DNA reads TGTGCCAGCTCACAAGCCGGGACAGGGGGCGTAAATCGGCCCCAGCATTTT.

The chain links TRBV2 to TRBJ2-5; unclear D gene. With 8 bases removed from V and 0 bases from J, the gap between germline ends came to 13 bases. Germline V gene lookup returns CDR1 SNHLY and CDR2 FYNNEI. The CDR3 covers 14 residues. The CDR3 reads CASDETADQETQYF. The DNA for the CDR3 is TGTGCCAGCGATGAGACGGCGGACCAAGAGACCCAGTACTTC.

The V gene is TRBV2, the J gene TRBJ1-6; D remains unclear. This CDR3 spans 12 amino acids. V lost 7 bases and J lost 11, with 12 bases in between. Germline V gives CDR1 SNHLY, CDR2 FYNNEI. In DNA form, the CDR3 reads TGTGCCAGCACCCGGGAGGAGGCACCCCTCCACTTT. This sequence encodes CASTREEAPLHF.

The chain links TRBV27 to TRBJ2-5; TRBD1 might be the D (6 bases). V lost 2 bases and J 0 bases, leaving 13 bases between the germline ends. Germline-derived CDR1 and CDR2 are MNHEY and SMNVEV (reference sequence). The CDR3 has 16 amino acids. CDR3 sequence (DNA): TGTGCCAGCAGTTTAGGCCAATACAGGGACCAAGAGACCCAGTACTTC. Translation: CASSLGQYRDQETQYF.

This clone was picked up a small number of times. The chain combines TRBV2 with TRBJ1-1; D is unclear. Germline lookup yields CDR1 SNHLY and CDR2 FYNNEI. The length of the CDR3 is 11 residues. Trimming took 6 bases from V and 7 from J, leaving 9 bases between them. The DNA of the CDR3 is TGTGCCAGCAGGGTATACAGTGAAGCTTTCTTT. It yields the protein CASRVYSEAFF. Variable domain in full (rest from reference TRBV2 and TRBJ1-1): EPEVTQTPSHQVTQMGQEVILRCVPISNHLYFYWYRQILGQKVEFLVSFYNNEISEKSEIFDDQFSVERPDGSNFTLKIRSTKLEDSAMYFCASRVYSEAFFGQGTRLTVV.

The rearrangement uses TRBV9 and TRBJ2-7; 12 bases line up with TRBD2. The junction had 2 bases not matched to a gene; V was cut back by 2 bases and J by 2 bases. The CDR3 has 15 amino acids. CDR1 SGDLS and CDR2 YYNGEE come from the germline V gene. CDR3 sequence reads: CASSVTSGGPYEQYF. The DNA of the CDR3 is TGTGCCAGCAGCGTTACTAGCGGGGGGCCCTACGAGCAGTACTTC.

The chain has TRBV6-1 and TRBJ1-2; 10 nucleotides align to TRBD1. Germline CDR1 and CDR2: MNHNS and SASEGT. The CDR3 contains 13 residues. J lost 3 bases, V lost 6 bases, and 1 base had no gene match. This chain's CDR3 is CASSGTGDYGYTF. As DNA, the CDR3 is TGTGCCAGCAGCGGGACAGGGGACTATGGCTACACCTTC.

V gene TRBV19 combines with J gene TRBJ2-7; no reliable D call. The CDR3 runs 12 residues. Germline V gene lookup returns CDR1 LNHDA and CDR2 SQIVND (reference sequence). Trimming took 10 bases from V and 5 from J, leaving 15 bases between them. The CDR3 spells CATKGRVDEQYF. DNA of the CDR3: TGTGCCACTAAAGGCCGGGTCGACGAGCAGTACTTC. Looking up the rest from reference TRBV19 and TRBJ2-7 gives the full variable domain: DGGITQSPKYLFRKEGQNVTLSCEQNLNHDAMYWYRQDPGQGLRLIYYSQIVNDFQKGDIAEGYSVSREKKESFPLTVTSAQKNPTAFYLCATKGRVDEQYFGPGTRLTVT.

The chain employs TRBV6-6 and TRBJ1-2; D may be TRBD1 (5 bases). Germline V gene sequence: CDR1 MNHNY, CDR2 SVGAGI (reference sequence). The CDR3 consists of 16 residues. The V end was cut by 5 bases, the J end by 7 bases, with 23 bases between. CDR3 residues: CASSPAGEGRGSGYTF. The CDR3 nucleotides read TGTGCCAGCAGTCCTGCCGGGGAGGGACGTGGGTCTGGCTACACCTTC.

The V and J genes are TRBV2 and TRBJ1-1; D is possibly TRBD1 (5 bases). Germline V gives CDR1 SNHLY, CDR2 FYNNEI. CDR3 length: 14 amino acids. V was shortened by 4 bases and J by 8 bases, with 17 bases between the two germline ends. The CDR3 DNA reads as TGTGCCAGCAGTGTATGGGGCCCACCGCTCGAAGCTTTCTTT. Protein: CASSVWGPPLEAFF.

The chain combines TRBV7-3 with TRBJ1-1, with D perhaps TRBD1 (6 bases). Trimming took 1 base from V and 5 from J, leaving 17 bases between them. There are 16 residues in the CDR3. Germline V gives CDR1 SGHTA, CDR2 FQGTGA. DNA of the CDR3: TGTGCCAGCAGCTTAAAGTGGGAAGGGGGAAGAACTGAAGCTTTCTTT. The encoded protein is CASSLKWEGGRTEAFF.

The rearrangement links TRBV9 to TRBJ2-3; TRBD2 aligns across 9 bases. V was clipped by 0 bases and J by 2 bases; unmatched bases: 4. This CDR3 region has 16 residues. Germline CDR1 is SGDLS and CDR2 is YYNGEE. CDR3 loop: CASSVAGLAVTDTQYF. The CDR3 nucleotides read TGTGCCAGCAGCGTAGCGGGACTAGCCGTCACAGATACGCAGTATTTT.

This clone was counted a single time. The chain is built from TRBV11-2 and TRBJ2-7; 9 nucleotides line up with TRBD2. With 5 bases clipped from V and 1 base from J, the junction kept 6 bases outside the gene matches. The germline CDR1 and CDR2 sequences are SGHAT and FQNNGV. This CDR3 comprises 15 residues. CDR3 sequence (DNA): TGTGCCAGCAGCACGACGGCGGGGGGGTCCTACGAGCAGTACTTC. Translating gives CASSTTAGGSYEQYF.

DNA for the CDR3: TGTGCCTGGACCCTTGACATGAATGAAGCTTTCTTT. Translation: CAWTLDMNEAFF. The chain uses TRBV30 and TRBJ1-1; D is unresolved. Trimming removed 4 bases at V and 7 bases at J, with 13 bases between. Germline assignment: CDR1 GTSNPN and CDR2 SVGIG (reference sequence). The CDR3 is made up of 12 amino acids.

The chain carries TRBV7-9 and TRBJ1-2; D not certain. CDR1 SEHNR and CDR2 FQNEAQ come from the germline V gene (reference sequence). Deletions cut 3 bases from V and 8 bases from J, with 13 bases between. This CDR3 region has 13 residues. The CDR3 sequence is CASSFFVSSGYTF. The CDR3 nucleotides are TGTGCCAGCAGCTTTTTCGTGTCAAGCGGCTACACCTTC.

The chain is built from TRBV4-1 and TRBJ1-5, with 7 bases that match TRBD1. This CDR3 has 14 residues. In germline, CDR1 is MGHRA, CDR2 YSYEKL. V was pared by 4 bases and J by 6 bases, with 6 bases of the junction left unmatched. This chain's CDR3 is CASSPAGGSQPQHF. CDR3 nucleotides: TGCGCCAGCAGCCCAGCAGGGGGAAGTCAGCCCCAGCATTTT.